This T cell receptor beta chain is drawn from a study of control samples from healthy donors and cancer patients. Germline CDR1 LNHDA, CDR2 SQIVND (reference sequence). Trimming cost V 5 bases and J 2 bases; bases outside gene matches: 7. The CDR3 totals 16 residues. TCRdb's table, derived via immunoSEQ multiplex PCR, lists solely in-frame clones and lacks some. Seen here are roughly 80,000 clones, 88% observed once, and the top ten hold around 6%. The chain couples TRBV19 to TRBJ2-3; 10 nucleotides match TRBD2. The sample comprised blood. The source of this sequence is a woman in her 50s in good health. The CDR3, as DNA: TGTGCCAGTAGTCTTCTAGCGGGGGCCCTCACAGATACGCAGTATTTT. It codes for CASSLLAGALTDTQYF.